This section outlines one T cell receptor (beta chain) sequence together with its context. What it binds is not known. The CDR3 length is 15 residues. Trimming stripped 0 bases from V and 2 bases from J, with 10 bases between. Germline V gene sequence: CDR1 SGHNT, CDR2 YYREEE (reference sequence). This sample stems from a study of PD-1 blockade in classical Hodgkin lymphoma. This table comes from immunoSEQ multiplex PCR, and its TCRdb copy is limited to in-frame clones, with some not included. The data hold approximately 52,000 clones, with more than 75% observed a single time. Study findings and constraints: Whoever responded completely had baseline diversity much like that seen in newly diagnosed patients.

Noted time point: cycle 4 day 1 (C4D1), after less than 7 weeks of nivolumab. Every patient had relapsed following autologous stem cell transplantation, and cohorts differed in brentuximab vedotin exposure. V is TRBV5-4 and J is TRBJ2-3; no clear D. This receptor was taken from a human donor with classical Hodgkin lymphoma. The sample consisted of peripheral blood mononuclear cells (PBMCs), taken before the fourth cycle of nivolumab. CDR3 loop: CASSLEPSHTDTQYF. The CDR3 nucleotides are TGTGCCAGCAGCTTGGAACCCAGTCACACAGATACGCAGTATTTT.